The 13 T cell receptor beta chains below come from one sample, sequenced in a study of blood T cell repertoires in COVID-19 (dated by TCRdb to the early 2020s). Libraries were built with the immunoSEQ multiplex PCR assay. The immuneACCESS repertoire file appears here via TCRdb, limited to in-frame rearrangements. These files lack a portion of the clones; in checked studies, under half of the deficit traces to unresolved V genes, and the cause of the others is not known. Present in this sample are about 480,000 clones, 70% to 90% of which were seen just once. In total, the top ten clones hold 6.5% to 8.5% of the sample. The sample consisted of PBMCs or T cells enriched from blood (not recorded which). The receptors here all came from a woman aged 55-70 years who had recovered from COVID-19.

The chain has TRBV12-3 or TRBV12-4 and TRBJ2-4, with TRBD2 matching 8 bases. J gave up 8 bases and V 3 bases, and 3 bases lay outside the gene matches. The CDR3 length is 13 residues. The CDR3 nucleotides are TGTGCCAGCAGTTTCCAGCGGGGGCACATTCAGTACTTC. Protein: CASSFQRGHIQYF.

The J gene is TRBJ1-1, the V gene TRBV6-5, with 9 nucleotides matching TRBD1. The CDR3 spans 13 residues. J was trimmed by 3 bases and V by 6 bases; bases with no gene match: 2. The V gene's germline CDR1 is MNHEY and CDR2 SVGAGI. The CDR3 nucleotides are TGTGCCAGCAGACGGACAGGGGACACTGAAGCTTTCTTT. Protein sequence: CASRRTGDTEAFF.

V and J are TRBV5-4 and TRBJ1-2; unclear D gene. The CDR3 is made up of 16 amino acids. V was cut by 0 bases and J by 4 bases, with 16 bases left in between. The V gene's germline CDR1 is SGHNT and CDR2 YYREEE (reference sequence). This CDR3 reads CASSLAATFDAYGYTF. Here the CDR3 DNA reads TGTGCCAGCAGCTTGGCAGCGACGTTTGATGCCTATGGCTACACCTTC.

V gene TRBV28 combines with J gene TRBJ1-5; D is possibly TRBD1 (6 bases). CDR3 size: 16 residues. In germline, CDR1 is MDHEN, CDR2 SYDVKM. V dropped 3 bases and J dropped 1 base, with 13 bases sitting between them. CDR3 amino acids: CASSFWGTTSNQPQHF. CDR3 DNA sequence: TGTGCCAGCAGTTTCTGGGGGACAACGAGCAATCAGCCCCAGCATTTT.

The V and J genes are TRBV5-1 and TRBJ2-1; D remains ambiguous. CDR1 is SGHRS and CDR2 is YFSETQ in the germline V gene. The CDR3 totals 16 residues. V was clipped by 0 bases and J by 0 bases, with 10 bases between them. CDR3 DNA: TGCGCCAGCAGCTTGGGACACCAGAGCTCCTACAATGAGCAGTTCTTC. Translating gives CASSLGHQSSYNEQFF. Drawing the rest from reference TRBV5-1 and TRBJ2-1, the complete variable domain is KAGVTQTPRYLIKTRGQQVTLSCSPISGHRSVSWYQQTPGQGLQFLFEYFSETQRNKGNFPGRFSGRQFSNSRSEMNVSTLELGDSALYLCASSLGHQSSYNEQFFGPGTRLTVL.

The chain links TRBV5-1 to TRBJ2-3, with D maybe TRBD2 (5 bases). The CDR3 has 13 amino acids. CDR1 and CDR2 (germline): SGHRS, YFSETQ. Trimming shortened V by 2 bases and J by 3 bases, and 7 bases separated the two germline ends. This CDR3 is CASSLRETDTQYF. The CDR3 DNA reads TGCGCCAGCAGCTTAAGGGAGACAGATACGCAGTATTTT.

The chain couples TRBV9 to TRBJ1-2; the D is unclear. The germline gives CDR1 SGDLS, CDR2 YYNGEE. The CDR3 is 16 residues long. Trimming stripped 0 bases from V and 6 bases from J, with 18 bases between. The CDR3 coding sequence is TGTGCCAGCAGCGTAGCGAGCTTGGGAGATTCAAATGGCTACACCTTC. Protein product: CASSVASLGDSNGYTF.

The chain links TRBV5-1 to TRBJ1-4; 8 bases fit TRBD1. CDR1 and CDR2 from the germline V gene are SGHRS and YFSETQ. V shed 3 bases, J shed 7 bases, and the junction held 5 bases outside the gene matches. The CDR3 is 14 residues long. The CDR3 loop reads CASSSGGGGEKLFF. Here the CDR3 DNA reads TGCGCCAGCAGCTCAGGGGGCGGGGGTGAAAAACTGTTTTTT. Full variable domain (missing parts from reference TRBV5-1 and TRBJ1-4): KAGVTQTPRYLIKTRGQQVTLSCSPISGHRSVSWYQQTPGQGLQFLFEYFSETQRNKGNFPGRFSGRQFSNSRSEMNVSTLELGDSALYLCASSSGGGGEKLFFGSGTQLSVL.

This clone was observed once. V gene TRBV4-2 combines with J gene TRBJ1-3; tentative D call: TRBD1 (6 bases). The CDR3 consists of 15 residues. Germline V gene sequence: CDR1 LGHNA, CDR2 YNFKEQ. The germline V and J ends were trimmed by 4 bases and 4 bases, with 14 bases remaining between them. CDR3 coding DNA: TGTGCCAGCAGCCGCGACACAGGGAGCGGAAACACCATATATTTT. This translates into CASSRDTGSGNTIYF.

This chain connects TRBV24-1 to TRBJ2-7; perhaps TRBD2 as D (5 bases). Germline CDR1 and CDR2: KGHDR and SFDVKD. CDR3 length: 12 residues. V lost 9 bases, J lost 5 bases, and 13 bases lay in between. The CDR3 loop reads CATEGTTDEQYF. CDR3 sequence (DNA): TGTGCCACCGAGGGAACCACTGACGAGCAGTACTTC.

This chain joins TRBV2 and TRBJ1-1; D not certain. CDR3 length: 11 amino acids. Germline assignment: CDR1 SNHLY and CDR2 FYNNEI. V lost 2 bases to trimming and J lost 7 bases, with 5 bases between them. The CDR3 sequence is CASSESGEAFF. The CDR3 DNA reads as TGTGCCAGCAGTGAATCGGGTGAAGCTTTCTTT.

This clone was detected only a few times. In DNA form, the CDR3 reads TGCGCCAGCAGCCAGAGACAGGCCTCTAACTATGGCTACACCTTC. Encoded protein: CASSQRQASNYGYTF. The chain has TRBV4-1 and TRBJ1-2, with D possibly matching TRBD1 (6 bases). This CDR3 contains 15 residues. Germline V gives CDR1 MGHRA, CDR2 YSYEKL. The V end was cut by 3 bases, the J end by 0 bases, with 11 bases between.

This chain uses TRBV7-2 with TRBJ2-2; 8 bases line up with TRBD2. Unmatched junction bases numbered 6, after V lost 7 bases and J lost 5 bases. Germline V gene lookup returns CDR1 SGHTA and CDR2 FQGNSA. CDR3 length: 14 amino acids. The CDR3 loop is CASKRSGGTGELFF. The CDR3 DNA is TGTGCCAGCAAAAGGAGCGGGGGTACCGGGGAGCTGTTTTTT.